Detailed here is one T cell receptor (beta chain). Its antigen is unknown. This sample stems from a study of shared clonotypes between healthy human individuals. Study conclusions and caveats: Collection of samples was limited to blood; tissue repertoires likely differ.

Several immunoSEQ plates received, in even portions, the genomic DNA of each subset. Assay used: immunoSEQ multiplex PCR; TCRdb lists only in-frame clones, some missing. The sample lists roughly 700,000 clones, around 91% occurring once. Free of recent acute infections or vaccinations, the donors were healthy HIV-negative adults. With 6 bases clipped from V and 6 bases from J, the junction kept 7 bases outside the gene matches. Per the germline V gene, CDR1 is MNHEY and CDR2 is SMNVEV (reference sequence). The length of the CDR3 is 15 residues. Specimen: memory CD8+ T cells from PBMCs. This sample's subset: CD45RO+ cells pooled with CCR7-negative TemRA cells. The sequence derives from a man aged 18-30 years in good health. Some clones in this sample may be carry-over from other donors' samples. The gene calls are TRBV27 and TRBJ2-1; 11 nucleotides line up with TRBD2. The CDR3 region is CASSPKTSGINEQFF. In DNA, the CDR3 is TGTGCCAGCAGCCCGAAGACTAGCGGGATCAATGAGCAGTTCTTC.